The 23 T cell receptor beta chains below all came from one sample that was sequenced in a study of shared clonotypes between healthy human individuals. CD45RO-negative, CCR7-positively selected cells formed the naive CD8 fraction, excluding terminally differentiated effector memory CD45RA+ cells. Profiling relied on immunoSEQ multiplex PCR, and the TCRdb table lists in-frame clones only, not all of them. The sample consists of more than 550,000 clones, roughly nine tenths of them appearing once. Sequenced input: naive CD8+ T cells sorted from blood. The receptor source for this set is a man aged 25 to 45 in good health.

This chain links TRBV15 with TRBJ1-1; D uncertain. Looked up from germline, CDR1 is LNHNV and CDR2 is YYDKDF (reference sequence). V was clipped by 3 bases and J by 0 bases, with 5 bases between them. CDR3 length equals 13 residues. The CDR3 spells CATSSIMNTEAFF. The CDR3 DNA reads as TGTGCCACCAGCAGTATTATGAACACTGAAGCTTTCTTT.

The J gene is TRBJ2-7, the V gene TRBV7-6, with D possibly matching TRBD2 (6 bases). Trimming removed 4 bases from V and 2 bases from J, with 12 bases in between. This CDR3 is 14 amino acids long. The V gene's germline CDR1 is SGHVS and CDR2 FNYEAQ. CDR3: CASSSGSATYEQYF. DNA for the CDR3: TGTGCCAGCAGCTCCGGGAGTGCCACCTACGAGCAGTACTTC.

This clone was found a few times. CDR3 region: CSSGEAFF. DNA of the CDR3: TGCAGCTCAGGGGAAGCTTTCTTT. The chain employs TRBV29-1 and TRBJ1-1; a possible D gene is TRBD1 (5 bases). The germline gives CDR1 SQVTM, CDR2 ANQGSEA. Trimming stripped 8 bases from V and 8 bases from J, with 6 bases between. The CDR3 extends over 8 amino acids. The entire variable domain, with the rest obtained from reference TRBV29-1 and TRBJ1-1, is as follows: SAVISQKPSRDICQRGTSLTIQCQVDSQVTMMFWYRQQPGQSLTLIATANQGSEATYESGFVIDKFPISRPNLTFSTLTVSNMSPEDSSIYLCSSGEAFFGQGTRLTVV.

The CDR3 nucleotides are TGTGCCAGCAGTGATGGCGGGAACTCCTACAATGAGCAGTTCTTC. It yields the protein CASSDGGNSYNEQFF. The chain links TRBV6-4 to TRBJ2-1, with D perhaps matching TRBD2 (6 bases). Germline V gives CDR1 MRHNA, CDR2 SNTAGT. The V and J ends lost 3 bases and 0 bases respectively, with 9 bases between them. The CDR3 is 15 amino acids.

V gene TRBV27 combines with J gene TRBJ2-7; possibly TRBD1 for D (6 bases). The CDR3 totals 13 residues. Trimming took off 3 bases at V and 7 bases at J, with 13 bases between the two ends. Germline CDR1 is MNHEY and CDR2 is SMNVEV (reference sequence). The CDR3: CASSFGRGEEQYF. The DNA for the CDR3 is TGTGCCAGCAGTTTCGGCAGGGGAGAGGAGCAGTACTTC.

The rearrangement joins TRBV27 to TRBJ2-4; D is unclear. This CDR3 is 14 amino acids long. Trimming removed 5 bases at V and 8 bases at J, with 16 bases between. The germline V gene has CDR1 MNHEY and CDR2 SMNVEV (reference sequence). The chain's CDR3 is CASSPGLGAYIQYF. In DNA form, the CDR3 reads TGTGCCAGCAGTCCAGGCCTCGGCGCATACATTCAGTACTTC.

V usage is TRBV20-1 and J usage is TRBJ2-7; the D is unclear. The CDR3 has 10 residues. Per germline, CDR1 DFQATT and CDR2 SNEGSKA (reference sequence). Trimming took off 3 bases at V and 4 bases at J, with 4 bases between the two ends. CDR3 region: CSAREYEQYF. The CDR3 DNA sequence: TGCAGTGCTAGGGAATACGAGCAGTACTTC.

This sequence joins TRBV29-1 and TRBJ2-5; 13 bases map to TRBD2. CDR1 SQVTM and CDR2 ANQGSEA come from the germline V gene. The J segment lost 2 bases and the V segment lost 0 bases, leaving 3 bases of the junction unmatched. The CDR3 contains 16 residues. The CDR3 loop is CSVEDSGLAGQETQYF. CDR3 in DNA: TGCAGCGTTGAAGATTCGGGACTAGCGGGACAAGAGACCCAGTACTTC.

The chain recombines TRBV27 with TRBJ2-2; unclear D gene. V shed 3 bases and J shed 4 bases, with 12 bases lying between them. The CDR3 spans 15 residues. Germline V CDR1 and CDR2: MNHEY, SMNVEV (reference sequence). In nucleotides, the CDR3 is TGTGCCAGCAGTTTTGGGTCATCGGGCACCGGGGAGCTGTTTTTT. This encodes CASSFGSSGTGELFF.

This chain links TRBV14 with TRBJ2-3, with 7 bases aligning to TRBD2. The CDR3 has 15 residues. J lost 2 bases, V lost 3 bases, and 5 bases had no gene match. CDR1 is SGHDN, CDR2 FVKESK, per germline. The CDR3 nucleotides are TGTGCCAGCAGCCACCTAGCGGAGAACACAGATACGCAGTATTTT. As protein: CASSHLAENTDTQYF. The complete variable domain, with remaining parts taken from reference TRBV14 and TRBJ2-3, reads EAGVTQFPSHSVIEKGQTVTLRCDPISGHDNLYWYRRVMGKEIKFLLHFVKESKQDESGMPNNRFLAERTGGTYSTLKVQPAELEDSGVYFCASSHLAENTDTQYFGPGTRLTVL.

This clone was picked up one time. The V gene is TRBV9, the J gene TRBJ2-7; 8 nucleotides line up with TRBD1. Germline lookup yields CDR1 SGDLS and CDR2 YYNGEE. The CDR3 totals 13 residues. V gave up 4 bases and J gave up 5 bases; unmatched junction bases: 5. The CDR3 sequence: CASSPRQGHEQYF. CDR3 bases: TGTGCCAGCAGCCCCCGACAGGGGCACGAGCAGTACTTC.

The gene calls are TRBV30 and TRBJ2-2; 10 bases line up with TRBD2. V was clipped by 3 bases and J by 5 bases; unmatched bases: 6. Germline loops: CDR1 GTSNPN, CDR2 SVGIG (reference sequence). The length of the CDR3 is 15 residues. The CDR3 is CAWSFRTSGTGELFF. The DNA for the CDR3 is TGTGCCTGGAGCTTCAGGACTAGCGGAACCGGGGAGCTGTTTTTT.

The chain uses TRBV6-6 and TRBJ1-1, with 8 bases identical to TRBD1. The germline gives CDR1 MNHNY, CDR2 SVGAGI (reference sequence). There are 15 residues in the CDR3. The J segment lost 3 bases and the V segment lost 2 bases, leaving 5 bases of the junction unmatched. Here the CDR3 reads CASSYRWGQDTEAFF. The CDR3 DNA reads as TGTGCCAGCAGTTACAGATGGGGACAGGACACTGAAGCTTTCTTT.

This clone has a handful of counts. The same CDR3 can be traced to other DNA sequences in this sample. This sequence joins TRBV7-6 and TRBJ1-1, with no clear D. V was trimmed by 4 bases and J by 4 bases, leaving 7 bases between them. CDR1 is SGHVS, CDR2 FNYEAQ, per germline. This CDR3 has 12 amino acids. CDR3 coding DNA: TGTGCCAGCAGCTCGTATGGCACTGAAGCTTTCTTT. Translated: CASSSYGTEAFF.

The V gene is TRBV4-3, the J gene TRBJ2-3; TRBD2 agrees at 14 bases. V lost 3 bases and J lost 4; bases outside the gene matches: 0. The CDR3 contains 15 residues. CDR1 and CDR2 (germline): LGHNA, YSLEER. The CDR3 DNA reads TGCGCCAGCAGCCAGGGACTAGCGGGAGCAGATACGCAGTATTTT. Translating gives CASSQGLAGADTQYF.

J is TRBJ2-5 and V is TRBV15; D possibly matches TRBD1 or TRBD2 (6 bases each). CDR1 LNHNV and CDR2 YYDKDF come from the germline V gene (reference sequence). The V gene lost 4 bases and the J gene lost 5 bases, with 11 bases spanning the gap. CDR3 length equals 13 residues. The CDR3, as DNA: TGTGCCACCAGCACTACAGGGAGGGAGACCCAGTACTTC. Translating it yields CATSTTGRETQYF.

The rearrangement joins TRBV7-9 to TRBJ1-1; 9 nucleotides align to TRBD1. The V segment lost 6 bases and the J segment 6 bases; nucleotides outside the gene matches: 5. Germline loops: CDR1 SEHNR, CDR2 FQNEAQ (reference sequence). The CDR3 loop spans 13 amino acids. CDR3 coding DNA: TGTGCCAGCAGTCCTTACAGGGGGCCTGAAGCTTTCTTT. Protein: CASSPYRGPEAFF.

The chain recombines TRBV7-2 with TRBJ2-7, with 10 nucleotides matching TRBD1. This CDR3 region has 17 residues. V lost 2 bases, J lost 2 bases, and 9 bases stayed unmatched. CDR1 is SGHTA and CDR2 is FQGNSA in the germline V gene. CDR3 nucleotides: TGTGCCAGCAGCTTACTAAGGGCCGGGACAGGGGCCTACGAGCAGTACTTC. It yields the protein CASSLLRAGTGAYEQYF. Together with reference TRBV7-2 and TRBJ2-7, the CDR3 gives the full variable domain: GAGVSQSPSNKVTEKGKDVELRCDPISGHTALYWYRQSLGQGLEFLIYFQGNSAPDKSGLPSDRFSAERTGGSVSTLTIQRTQQEDSAVYLCASSLLRAGTGAYEQYFGPGTRLTVT.

This chain joins TRBV27 and TRBJ2-1, with D tentatively TRBD2 (5 bases). CDR1 is MNHEY and CDR2 is SMNVEV in the germline V gene (reference sequence). Trimming cost V 4 bases and J 8 bases, with 9 bases left between them. This CDR3 has 12 residues. The CDR3 nucleotides read TGTGCCAGCAGTTCTTGGACTGATGAGCAGTTCTTC. Protein product: CASSSWTDEQFF.

CDR3 bases: TGTGCCAGCAGTTTGTTAGGGGGCAAGAACACCGGGGAGCTGTTTTTT. It translates to CASSLLGGKNTGELFF. V usage is TRBV28 and J usage is TRBJ2-2, with 7 nucleotides matching TRBD1. V was pared by 3 bases and J by 1 base, with 5 bases of the junction left unmatched. CDR1 MDHEN and CDR2 SYDVKM come from the germline V gene. The CDR3 has 16 residues.

The chain links TRBV4-1 to TRBJ1-2; D is uncertain. Trimming took off 0 bases at V and 7 bases at J, with 9 bases between the two ends. Germline CDR1 reads MGHRA; CDR2 reads YSYEKL. There are 13 residues in the CDR3. The CDR3 here is CASSQDWAGGYTF. The CDR3 nucleotides are TGCGCCAGCAGCCAAGATTGGGCGGGTGGCTACACCTTC.

This chain uses TRBV9 with TRBJ2-1; TRBD2 aligns across 8 bases. The trim removed 3 bases at V and 16 bases at J, leaving 12 bases unmatched. The CDR3 covers 13 residues. Germline lookup yields CDR1 SGDLS and CDR2 YYNGEE. This CDR3 is CASSADRTSLVFF. The DNA for the CDR3 is TGTGCCAGCAGCGCAGACCGGACTAGCTTAGTTTTCTTC.

Only one count was recorded for this clone. The chain employs TRBV5-6 and TRBJ1-5, with 8 bases aligning to TRBD1. The ends lost 4 bases at V and 4 bases at J; junction bases unmatched: 7. Germline-derived CDR1 and CDR2 are SGHDT and YYEEEE. The CDR3 covers 15 residues. The CDR3 loop reads CASSPRTGSNQPQHF. The CDR3, as DNA: TGTGCCAGCAGCCCAAGGACAGGGTCGAATCAGCCCCAGCATTTT. The complete variable domain, with remaining parts taken from reference TRBV5-6 and TRBJ1-5, reads DAGVTQSPTHLIKTRGQQVTLRCSPKSGHDTVSWYQQALGQGPQFIFQYYEEEERQRGNFPDRFSGHQFPNYSSELNVNALLLGDSALYLCASSPRTGSNQPQHFGDGTRLSIL.